This T cell receptor beta chain comes out of a study of cytomegalovirus exposure and HLA in healthy donors. Study details: Of all 400 or so donors who were genotyped, roughly 83% belonged to the Caucasian-associated ancestry cluster.

Findings and caveats of the study: The presence/absence work took it that sequencing depth was about the same across donors. Using the classifier, cytomegalovirus status was reportedly diagnosed with high specificity and sensitivity.

The PCR ran on 60 Vbeta and 13 Jbeta primers. Sequencing used immunoSEQ multiplex PCR; TCRdb keeps in-frame clones, though not all of them. The data contain about 140,000 clones, around 70% of them singletons. As to this clone: The antigen remains undetermined.

Donors were nominally healthy when sampled, though unrecorded immune exposures were likely. The origin of this receptor is a woman aged 30 to 39 in good health and CMV-seronegative. The source material was PBMCs.

The CDR3 DNA reads TGTGCCAGCACCCCCTCGAGCGGGGGGGCCCTAAATGAGCAGTTCTTC. This translates into CASTPSSGGALNEQFF. The chain recombines TRBV7-9 with TRBJ2-1; 10 nucleotides line up with TRBD2. After removal of 7 bases from V and 7 bases from J, the junction contained 13 bases not matched to a gene. This CDR3 is built from 16 residues. From germline, CDR1 is SEHNR and CDR2 FQNEAQ (reference sequence).